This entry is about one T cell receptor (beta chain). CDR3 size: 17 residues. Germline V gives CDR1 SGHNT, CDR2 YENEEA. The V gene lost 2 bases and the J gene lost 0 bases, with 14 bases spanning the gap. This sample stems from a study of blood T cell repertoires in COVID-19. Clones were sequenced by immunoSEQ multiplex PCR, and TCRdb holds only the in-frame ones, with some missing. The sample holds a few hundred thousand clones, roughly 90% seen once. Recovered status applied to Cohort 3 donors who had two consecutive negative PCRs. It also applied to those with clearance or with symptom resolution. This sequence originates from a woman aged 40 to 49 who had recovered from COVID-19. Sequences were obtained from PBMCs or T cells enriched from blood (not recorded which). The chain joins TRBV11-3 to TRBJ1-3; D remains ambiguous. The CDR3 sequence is CASSLTNRLNSGNTIYF. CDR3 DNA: TGTGCCAGCAGCTTAACAAATCGATTAAACTCTGGAAACACCATATATTTT.